Presented here are 30 T cell receptor beta chains from one specimen sequenced in a study of sequential checkpoint blockade in melanoma. The protocol was immunoSEQ multiplex PCR, while the TCRdb copy is restricted to in-frame clones and leaves out a portion. This sample has roughly 20,000 clones; about 27% occur once, and the top ten carry 6.7%. Treatment reported: randomized to nivolumab then ipilimumab (arm A) or the reverse (arm B). The sequencing here drew on tumor tissue (inferred from file names), taken from a patient given nivolumab and ipilimumab in sequence. The receptors stem from a human donor with melanoma.

This clone was found many times. The chain recombines TRBV11-3 with TRBJ1-2; 7 bases agree with TRBD1. CDR1 and CDR2 (germline): SGHNT, YENEEA. V shed 7 bases, J shed 6 bases, and the junction held 11 bases outside the gene matches. The CDR3 contains 14 residues. The CDR3 region is CASTTDRVQNGYTF. The DNA of the CDR3 is TGTGCCAGCACCACCGACAGGGTGCAGAATGGCTACACCTTC.

This clone was picked up a small number of times. The V call is TRBV9, the J call TRBJ2-2, with 13 bases that match TRBD2. The CDR3 runs 16 residues. Per germline, CDR1 SGDLS and CDR2 YYNGEE. The V segment lost 4 bases and the J segment 6 bases; nucleotides outside the gene matches: 6. The CDR3 loop is CASSPRTSGSPGELFF. The CDR3 DNA follows: TGTGCCAGCAGCCCGCGGACTAGCGGGAGTCCCGGGGAGCTGTTTTTT.

As for this clone: At one of its ends the junction is not consistent with the germline gene, which may arise from a read error. The rearrangement joins TRBV6-8 to TRBJ1-4; D is ambiguous. This CDR3 contains 13 residues. Germline V gene data show CDR1 as MNHGY and CDR2 as SAAAGT. CDR3 loop: CAISARRGEKLFF. The DNA for the CDR3 is TGTGCCATCAGTGCAAGGCGCGGTGAAAAACTGTTTTTT.

J is TRBJ2-5 and V is TRBV18, with 7 bases matching TRBD1. The CDR3 runs 14 residues. Trimming cost V 6 bases and J 3 bases; bases outside gene matches: 7. The germline V gene has CDR1 KGHSH and CDR2 LQKENI. CDR3: CASSIAGTEETQYF. In nucleotides, the CDR3 is TGTGCCAGCTCTATCGCCGGGACAGAAGAGACCCAGTACTTC.

CDR3 bases: TGTGCCAGCAGCTTAAGCGGCTACACCGGGGAGCTGTTTTTT. This translates into CASSLSGYTGELFF. This chain joins TRBV7-6 and TRBJ2-2; a weak D match, TRBD2 (5 bases). The CDR3 runs 14 residues. Trimming removed 2 bases from V and 3 bases from J, with 7 bases in between. Germline V lookup: CDR1 SGHVS, CDR2 FNYEAQ.

The chain has TRBV15 and TRBJ1-2; D not certain. V gave up 3 bases and J gave up 8 bases, with 19 bases separating them. The CDR3 loop spans 15 amino acids. Germline V gene lookup returns CDR1 LNHNV and CDR2 YYDKDF (reference sequence). The CDR3 reads CATSRAPGPGQGYTF. As DNA, the CDR3 is TGTGCCACCAGCAGGGCACCGGGCCCCGGGCAGGGCTACACCTTC.

The V call is TRBV10-2, the J call TRBJ2-5, with D perhaps matching TRBD1 (5 bases). The V end was cut by 0 bases, the J end by 6 bases, with 8 bases between. Germline V gene data show CDR1 as WSHSY and CDR2 as SAAADI. The CDR3 consists of 13 residues. The CDR3 protein is CASSESGHQTQYF. DNA for the CDR3: TGCGCCAGCAGTGAGTCCGGACATCAGACCCAGTACTTC.

The chain recombines TRBV28 with TRBJ1-2; tentatively, D is TRBD1 (6 bases). Germline V gene data show CDR1 as MDHEN and CDR2 as SYDVKM. Trimming left V 3 bases short and J 2 bases short, with 13 bases between. The length of the CDR3 is 15 residues. CDR3 sequence (DNA): TGTGCCAGCAGTTTGCCTCCGGGACACAACTATGGCTACACCTTC. Translating it yields CASSLPPGHNYGYTF.

The chain couples TRBV19 to TRBJ2-1, with TRBD2 matching over 11 bases. This CDR3 comprises 18 residues. The V segment lost 6 bases and the J segment 7 bases; nucleotides outside the gene matches: 17. Germline V lookup: CDR1 LNHDA, CDR2 SQIVND (reference sequence). CDR3 DNA sequence: TGTGCCAGTAGCCCTAGGGCTAGCGGGAGGACTTGGGGAAATGAGCAGTTCTTC. Translated: CASSPRASGRTWGNEQFF.

The chain recombines TRBV28 with TRBJ2-7, with 8 bases matching TRBD2. The germline CDR1 and CDR2 sequences are MDHEN and SYDVKM. This CDR3 contains 14 residues. The ends lost 8 bases at V and 1 base at J; junction bases unmatched: 7. CDR3 nucleotides: TGTGCCAGCTGCGGGCGGGGGGTTTCCTACGAGCAGTACTTC. Its protein is CASCGRGVSYEQYF.

This clone has just a few counts. This chain uses TRBV6-8 with TRBJ1-1, with a possible D match to TRBD1 (5 bases). Trimming cost V 6 bases and J 0 bases, with 14 bases left between them. The CDR3 covers 15 residues. Germline CDR1 and CDR2: MNHGY and SAAAGT. The chain's CDR3 is CASRPERGVNTEAFF. The CDR3 region has the DNA TGTGCCAGCAGACCTGAGCGAGGGGTGAACACTGAAGCTTTCTTT.

This chain uses TRBV28 with TRBJ2-7; no definite D call. CDR1 MDHEN and CDR2 SYDVKM come from the germline V gene. The CDR3 is 14 residues long. V was shortened by 1 base and J by 0 bases, with 7 bases between the two germline ends. CDR3 sequence reads: CASSLSGYSYEQYF. The CDR3 DNA is TGTGCCAGCAGTTTATCCGGATACTCCTACGAGCAGTACTTC.

The chain recombines TRBV5-1 with TRBJ2-1, with D maybe TRBD1 (5 bases). The CDR3 consists of 16 residues. Deletions cut 0 bases from V and 4 bases from J, with 14 bases between. In germline, CDR1 is SGHRS, CDR2 YFSETQ. This chain's CDR3 is CASSLGDSLGYNEQFF. In DNA form, the CDR3 reads TGCGCCAGCAGCTTGGGCGACAGCCTTGGATACAATGAGCAGTTCTTC.

The chain couples TRBV19 to TRBJ2-7, with 7 bases matching TRBD1. V shed 5 bases and J 2 bases; nucleotides not matched to a gene: 6. Germline V gives CDR1 LNHDA, CDR2 SQIVND (reference sequence). The CDR3 has 14 amino acids. This CDR3 reads CASSLRDRTYEQYF. CDR3 nucleotides: TGTGCCAGTAGTCTTAGGGACAGAACCTACGAGCAGTACTTC.

The chain carries TRBV28 and TRBJ1-5, with D unclear. The CDR3 is made up of 14 amino acids. Germline lookup yields CDR1 MDHEN and CDR2 SYDVKM. V was shortened by 5 bases and J by 3 bases, with 11 bases between the two germline ends. The DNA of the CDR3 is TGTGCCAGCAGTCCCCTCGGGAACAATCAGCCCCAGCATTTT. Amino acid sequence: CASSPLGNNQPQHF.

J is TRBJ2-2 and V is TRBV5-1, with D hard to call. V lost 5 bases to trimming and J lost 3 bases, with 11 bases between them. CDR1 and CDR2 from the germline V gene are SGHRS and YFSETQ. CDR3 length equals 14 residues. CDR3 sequence reads: CASSPRPDTGELFF. The CDR3, as DNA: TGCGCCAGCAGTCCCCGGCCCGACACCGGGGAGCTGTTTTTT.

This chain links TRBV11-3 with TRBJ2-2, with D unclear. The V gene lost 2 bases and the J gene lost 4 bases, with 14 bases spanning the gap. CDR3 length: 16 amino acids. Germline CDR1 reads SGHNT; CDR2 reads YENEEA. The CDR3 is CASSLNILGSTGELFF. CDR3 sequence (DNA): TGTGCCAGCAGCTTAAACATATTGGGGTCCACCGGGGAGCTGTTTTTT.

The V gene is TRBV25-1, the J gene TRBJ2-2; D may be TRBD1 (5 bases). CDR1 and CDR2 from the germline V gene are MGHDK and SYGVNS. V was shortened by 4 bases and J by 7 bases, with 13 bases between the two germline ends. The CDR3 has 14 amino acids. In DNA, the CDR3 is TGTGCCAGCAGTGGGGCAGGGTTCATCGGGGAGCTGTTTTTT. It translates to CASSGAGFIGELFF.

This clone was detected a few times. CDR3: CASSQRVSGELFF. For the CDR3, the DNA is TGTGCCAGCAGTCAAAGGGTTTCCGGGGAGCTGTTTTTT. This chain uses TRBV6-8 with TRBJ2-2; no definite D call. Germline loops: CDR1 MNHGY, CDR2 SAAAGT. This CDR3 is 13 amino acids long. The ends were cut back, 5 bases at V and 6 bases at J, with 10 bases in the middle.

This clone was recorded a few times. The chain is built from TRBV4-1 and TRBJ1-5; D call uncertain. There are 12 residues in the CDR3. The V gene's germline CDR1 is MGHRA and CDR2 YSYEKL. V lost 0 bases and J lost 7, with 4 bases in between. This CDR3 is CASSQDGQPQHF. The CDR3 DNA sequence: TGCGCCAGCAGCCAAGATGGACAGCCCCAGCATTTT.

This clone showed up just a few times. This chain connects TRBV6-8 to TRBJ1-1, with 7 positions matching TRBD1. V lost 6 bases to trimming and J lost 4 bases; unmatched junction nucleotides: 8. In germline, CDR1 is MNHGY, CDR2 SAAAGT. The CDR3 covers 14 residues. The CDR3 is CASRTLGQSTEAFF. The CDR3 DNA reads TGTGCCAGCAGGACCCTGGGACAGAGCACTGAAGCTTTCTTT.

This clone was seen only once. The rearrangement links TRBV4-1 to TRBJ1-4; 8 nucleotides line up with TRBD1. This CDR3 has 15 amino acids. Germline CDR1 and CDR2: MGHRA and YSYEKL. With V trimmed by 4 bases and J by 8 bases, 9 bases remained unmatched. This chain's CDR3 is CASSPSGTGYEKLFF. The CDR3 DNA reads as TGCGCCAGCAGCCCTAGTGGGACAGGATACGAAAAACTGTTTTTT.

The chain employs TRBV5-1 and TRBJ1-2, with TRBD1 as a possible D gene (5 bases). The CDR3 has 15 amino acids. Trimming pared 2 bases from V and 4 bases from J, leaving 15 bases between. CDR1 and CDR2 from the germline V gene are SGHRS and YFSETQ. As DNA, the CDR3 is TGCGCCAGCAGCTTCTTAGGGGAATCGGGCTATGGCTACACCTTC. Residues: CASSFLGESGYGYTF. Full variable domain (missing parts from reference TRBV5-1 and TRBJ1-2): KAGVTQTPRYLIKTRGQQVTLSCSPISGHRSVSWYQQTPGQGLQFLFEYFSETQRNKGNFPGRFSGRQFSNSRSEMNVSTLELGDSALYLCASSFLGESGYGYTFGSGTRLTVV.

CDR3 amino acids: CASSVQADPSYEQYF. The CDR3 bases are TGTGCCAGTAGTGTACAGGCAGATCCCTCCTACGAGCAGTACTTC. The chain carries TRBV19 and TRBJ2-7; D is perhaps TRBD1 (5 bases). Germline assignment: CDR1 LNHDA and CDR2 SQIVND (reference sequence). This CDR3 is built from 15 residues. V lost 5 bases, J lost 0 bases, and 14 bases lay in between.

In this sample, this clone turned up a few times. The gene calls are TRBV6-8 and TRBJ1-1; TRBD1 agrees at 11 bases. V lost 4 bases and J lost 0; bases outside the gene matches: 10. Germline loops: CDR1 MNHGY, CDR2 SAAAGT. This CDR3 has 18 amino acids. The DNA for the CDR3 is TGTGCCAGCAGTTTGGTCGGGACAGGGGGTCGAGTGAACACTGAAGCTTTCTTT. It yields the protein CASSLVGTGGRVNTEAFF.

The V gene is TRBV5-1, the J gene TRBJ2-1, with 8 bases aligning to TRBD1. J was trimmed by 5 bases and V by 5 bases; bases with no gene match: 6. The CDR3 runs to 14 residues. Germline V CDR1 and CDR2: SGHRS, YFSETQ. CDR3 sequence (DNA): TGCGCCAGCAGACTGGGACAGGCAAACAATGAGCAGTTCTTC. Amino acids: CASRLGQANNEQFF.

The chain is built from TRBV19 and TRBJ2-7; D uncertain. V was shortened by 3 bases and J by 3 bases, with 9 bases between the two germline ends. In germline, CDR1 is LNHDA, CDR2 SQIVND (reference sequence). CDR3 length: 13 residues. DNA for the CDR3: TGTGCCAGTAGTATCGGCGGTGGCTACGAGCAGTACTTC. Protein product: CASSIGGGYEQYF.

V and J are TRBV18 and TRBJ2-4; the D is unclear. Trimming left V 2 bases short and J 7 bases short, with 12 bases between. Germline loops: CDR1 KGHSH, CDR2 LQKENI. This CDR3 spans 14 amino acids. Here the CDR3 reads CASSPSSPRNIQYF. The CDR3 DNA follows: TGTGCCAGCTCACCATCTTCGCCGAGGAACATTCAGTACTTC.

There are a few counts of this clone. The V call is TRBV25-1, the J call TRBJ2-3; unclear D gene. Germline loops: CDR1 MGHDK, CDR2 SYGVNS. CDR3 size: 13 residues. The ends were cut back, 1 base at V and 2 bases at J, with 4 bases in the middle. Written as DNA, the CDR3 is TGTGCCAGCAGTGAATCAGTCACAGATACGCAGTATTTT. Its protein is CASSESVTDTQYF.

This clone occurred a few times. This sequence joins TRBV6-8 and TRBJ2-1; perhaps D is TRBD1 or TRBD2 (6 bases each). The germline gives CDR1 MNHGY, CDR2 SAAAGT. Trimming cost V 10 bases and J 9 bases, with 19 bases left between them. The CDR3 contains 13 residues. The chain's CDR3 is CATGDWGAGEQFF. The CDR3 coding sequence is TGTGCCACCGGCGATTGGGGGGCAGGTGAGCAGTTCTTC.